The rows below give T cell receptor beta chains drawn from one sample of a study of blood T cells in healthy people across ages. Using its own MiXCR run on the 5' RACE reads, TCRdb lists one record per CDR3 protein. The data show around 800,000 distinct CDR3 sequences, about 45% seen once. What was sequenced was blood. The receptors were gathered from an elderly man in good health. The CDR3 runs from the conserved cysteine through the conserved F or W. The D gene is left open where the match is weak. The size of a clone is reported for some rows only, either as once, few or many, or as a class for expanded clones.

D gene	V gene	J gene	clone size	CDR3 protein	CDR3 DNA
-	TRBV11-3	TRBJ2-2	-	CASSSLGPRGGELFF	TGTGCCAGCAGCTCGTTAGGCCCAAGGGGCGGGGAGCTGTTTTTT
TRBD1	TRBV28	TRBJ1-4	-	CASSYPTGQELATNEKLFF	TGTGCCAGCAGTTACCCAACGGGACAGGAACTCGCAACTAATGAAAAACTGTTTTTT
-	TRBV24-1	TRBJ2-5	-	CATSDLGQNLQETQYF	TGTGCCACTAGTGATTTAGGGCAAAACCTCCAAGAGACCCAGTACTTC
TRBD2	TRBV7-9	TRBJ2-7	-	CASSSITSGRYEQYF	TGTGCCAGCAGCTCTATCACTAGCGGACGCTACGAGCAGTACTTC
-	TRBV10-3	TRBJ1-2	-	CAISESVGRVNYGYTF	TGTGCCATCAGTGAGTCGGTCGGGAGGGTGAACTATGGCTACACCTTC
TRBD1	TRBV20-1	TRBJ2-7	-	CSAPLYLPGTGGYEQYF	TGCAGTGCTCCGCTATACCTTCCCGGGACAGGGGGCTACGAGCAGTACTTC
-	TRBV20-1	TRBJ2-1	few	CSARYSGTPGNEQFF	TGCAGTGCTAGATATAGCGGAACCCCTGGGAATGAGCAGTTCTTC
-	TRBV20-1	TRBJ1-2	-	CSAREPKGGGYTF	TGCAGTGCTAGAGAACCCAAGGGGGGTGGCTACACCTTC
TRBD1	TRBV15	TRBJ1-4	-	CATSKRQGGEKLFF	TGTGCCACCAGCAAAAGACAGGGAGGTGAAAAACTGTTTTTT
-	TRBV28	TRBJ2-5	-	CASSLFFRGQETQYF	TGTGCCAGCAGTTTATTTTTTCGGGGTCAAGAGACCCAGTACTTC
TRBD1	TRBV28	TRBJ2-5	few	CASSSTGGRKTQYF	TGTGCCAGCAGTTCGACAGGGGGCAGGAAGACCCAGTACTTC
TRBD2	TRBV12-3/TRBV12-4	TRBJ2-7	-	CASSPVAGSSGRIYEQYF	TGTGCCAGCAGTCCGGTGGCAGGGTCTAGCGGGAGGATCTACGAGCAGTACTTC
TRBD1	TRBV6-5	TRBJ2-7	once	CASGRQGSLSYEQYF	TGTGCCAGCGGTCGACAGGGGAGTTTGTCCTACGAGCAGTACTTC
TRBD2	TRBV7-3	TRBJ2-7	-	CASRITGDYFDEQYF	TGTGCCAGCAGAATAACTGGGGACTATTTCGATGAGCAGTACTTC
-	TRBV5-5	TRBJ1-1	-	CASSLVRGGNPEAFF	TGTGCCAGCAGCTTGGTAAGGGGCGGGAACCCTGAAGCTTTCTTT
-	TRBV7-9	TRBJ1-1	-	CASSARIMNTEAFF	TGTGCCAGCAGCGCACGCATCATGAACACTGAAGCTTTCTTT
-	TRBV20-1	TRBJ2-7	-	CSAIPPSSSYERYF	TGCAGTGCTATCCCCCCATCGAGCTCCTACGAGCGGTACTTC
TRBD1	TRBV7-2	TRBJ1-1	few	CASSLWGRGLDTEAFF	TGTGCCAGCAGCTTATGGGGCAGGGGGTTGGACACTGAAGCTTTCTTT
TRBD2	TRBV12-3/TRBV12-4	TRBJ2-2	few	CASSRGLAGVGNTGELFF	TGTGCCAGCAGCCGCGGGCTAGCGGGAGTTGGGAACACCGGGGAGCTGTTTTTT
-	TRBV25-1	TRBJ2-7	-	CASSQGSEQYF	TGTGCCAGCAGTCAGGGGTCCGAGCAGTACTTC
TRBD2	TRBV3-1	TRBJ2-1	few	CASSQVPRTSGSSYNEQFF	TGTGCCAGCAGCCAAGTTCCTCGGACTAGCGGGAGCTCCTACAATGAGCAGTTCTTC
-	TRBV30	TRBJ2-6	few	CAWNGFGANVLTF	TGTGCCTGGAACGGGTTTGGGGCCAACGTCCTGACTTTC
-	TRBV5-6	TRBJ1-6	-	CASSARVEGSPLHF	TGTGCCAGCAGCGCCAGGGTTGAGGGGTCACCCCTCCACTTT
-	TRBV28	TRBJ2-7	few	CASSPSLGESYEQYF	TGTGCCAGCAGTCCTTCTCTAGGCGAGTCCTACGAGCAGTACTTC
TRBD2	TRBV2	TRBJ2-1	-	CASNRRSSGNNEQFF	TGTGCCAGCAATAGAAGATCTAGCGGTAACAATGAGCAGTTCTTC
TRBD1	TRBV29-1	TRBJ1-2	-	CSGGTANYGYTF	TGCAGCGGTGGGACAGCCAACTATGGCTACACCTTC
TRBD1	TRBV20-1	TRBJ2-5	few	CSAARTGETQYF	TGCAGTGCTGCGAGGACAGGGGAGACCCAGTACTTC
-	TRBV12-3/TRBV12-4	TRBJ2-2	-	CASSFVLNTGELFF	TGTGCCAGCAGTTTTGTCCTGAACACCGGGGAGCTGTTTTTT
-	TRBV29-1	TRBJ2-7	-	CSVGQTYEQYF	TGCAGCGTTGGCCAGACCTACGAGCAGTACTTC
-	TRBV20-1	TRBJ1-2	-	CSARKDYGYTF	TGCAGTGCTAGGAAAGACTATGGCTACACCTTC
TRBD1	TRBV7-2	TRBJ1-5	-	CASSQQGGFNQPQHF	TGTGCCAGCAGCCAGCAGGGGGGGTTCAATCAGCCCCAGCATTTT
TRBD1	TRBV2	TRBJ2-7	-	CASRSDRGYEQYF	TGTGCCAGCCGCTCGGACAGGGGCTACGAGCAGTACTTC
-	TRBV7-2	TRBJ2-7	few	CASSLRTIHEQYF	TGTGCCAGCAGCCTCCGGACTATCCACGAGCAGTACTTC
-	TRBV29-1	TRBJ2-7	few	CSVGTLSYEQYF	TGCAGCGTGGGGACGCTCTCCTACGAGCAGTACTTC
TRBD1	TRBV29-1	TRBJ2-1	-	CSLRGGSWSYNEQFF	TGCAGCTTGAGAGGGGGCAGTTGGTCCTACAATGAGCAGTTCTTC
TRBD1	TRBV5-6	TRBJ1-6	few	CASSLLQGSSPLHF	TGTGCCAGCAGCTTGTTACAGGGGTCTTCACCCCTCCACTTT
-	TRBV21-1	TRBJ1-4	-	CASSINRGTNEKLFF	TGTGCCAGCAGCATTAACAGGGGGACTAATGAAAAACTGTTTTTT
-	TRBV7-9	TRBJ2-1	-	CASSLGAQNEQFF	TGTGCCAGCAGCTTGGGGGCCCAAAATGAGCAGTTCTTC
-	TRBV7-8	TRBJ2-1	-	CASSMDPENEQFF	TGTGCCAGCAGTATGGACCCTGAAAATGAGCAGTTCTTC
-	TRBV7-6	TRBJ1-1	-	CASSLMGQTGTEAFF	TGTGCCAGCAGCTTAATGGGCCAAACAGGTACTGAAGCTTTCTTT
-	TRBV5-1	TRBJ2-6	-	CASSLRPTGSGANVLTF	TGCGCCAGCAGCCTCCGTCCCACCGGATCTGGGGCCAACGTCCTGACTTTC